These 29 T cell receptor beta chains originate from one sample sequenced in a study of CD8 T cells in ankylosing spondylitis. TCRdb fed the 5' RACE reads into MiXCR, producing one record per CDR3 protein. Of about 310,000 distinct CDR3 sequences listed, roughly 20% are singletons. Sequencing was carried out using blood, either unsorted or a sorted T cell fraction (not recorded which). The receptors originated from a female donor with ankylosing spondylitis or in good health (not recorded which).

The chain links TRBV4-3 to TRBJ2-3, with TRBD2 matching over 13 bases. Germline CDR1 is LGHNA and CDR2 is YSLEER. The CDR3 consists of 18 residues. V shed 0 bases, J shed 7 bases, and the junction held 10 bases outside the gene matches. The CDR3 nucleotides read TGCGCCAGCAGCCAAGATAGAGGTGGACTAGCGGGAGCATATACGCAGTATTTT. Its translation: CASSQDRGGLAGAYTQYF.

The J gene is TRBJ1-3, the V gene TRBV29-1; D is ambiguous. This CDR3 is 14 amino acids long. The V end was cut by 4 bases, the J end by 2 bases, with 12 bases between. Germline V gives CDR1 SQVTM, CDR2 ANQGSEA. The CDR3 is CSVGANWAGNTIYF. CDR3 DNA: TGCAGCGTTGGGGCGAATTGGGCTGGAAACACCATATATTTT.

In its sample, this clonotype was seen many times. The chain carries TRBV10-3 and TRBJ2-3; D may correspond to TRBD1 or TRBD2 (5 bases each). The CDR3 sequence is 15 residues long. V was pared by 6 bases and J by 0 bases, with 13 bases between. Germline-derived CDR1 and CDR2 are ENHRY and SYGVKD. The CDR3 DNA reads as TGTGCCATCAGCAGGGACGGAAGTAGCACAGATACGCAGTATTTT. Amino acid sequence: CAISRDGSSTDTQYF.

This rearrangement joins TRBV7-2 to TRBJ2-1; D ambiguous. Trimming shortened V by 5 bases and J by 9 bases, and 11 bases separated the two germline ends. CDR3 length: 12 amino acids. CDR1 and CDR2 from the germline V gene are SGHTA and FQGNSA. CDR3 coding DNA: TGTGCCAGCAGCCCCCTCCAAGGTGAGCAGTTCTTC. Amino acid sequence: CASSPLQGEQFF.

This chain joins TRBV5-1 and TRBJ2-5, with 9 bases that match TRBD1. The germline CDR1 and CDR2 sequences are SGHRS and YFSETQ. The V gene end was trimmed by 4 bases and the J gene end by 3 bases; junction bases not matched to a gene: 10. The CDR3 has 16 residues. The CDR3 sequence is CASSPEGQGGKETQYF. The CDR3 DNA reads as TGCGCCAGCAGCCCTGAGGGACAGGGAGGAAAAGAGACCCAGTACTTC. Filled out from reference TRBV5-1 and TRBJ2-5, the complete variable domain reads KAGVTQTPRYLIKTRGQQVTLSCSPISGHRSVSWYQQTPGQGLQFLFEYFSETQRNKGNFPGRFSGRQFSNSRSEMNVSTLELGDSALYLCASSPEGQGGKETQYFGPGTRLLVL.

This chain connects TRBV10-3 to TRBJ2-6; 8 bases map to TRBD2. CDR3 size: 18 residues. Germline V gene sequence: CDR1 ENHRY, CDR2 SYGVKD. The V gene end was trimmed by 6 bases and the J gene end by 2 bases; junction bases not matched to a gene: 12. The CDR3 DNA reads TGTGCCATCAGCCCAACTAGCGGTGTACAACCTGGGGCCAACGTCCTGACTTTC. Amino acids: CAISPTSGVQPGANVLTF.

DNA of the CDR3: TGCGCCAGCAGCCAAGTCACAGAAGGTGGGGCCAACGTCCTGACTTTC. Translating gives CASSQVTEGGANVLTF. This sequence joins TRBV4-3 and TRBJ2-6, with D hard to call. The V gene lost 1 base and the J gene lost 3 bases, with 10 bases spanning the gap. The germline CDR1 and CDR2 sequences are LGHNA and YSLEER. This CDR3 has 16 residues.

This clonotype was observed many times. The rearrangement links TRBV6-1 to TRBJ1-2; the D is unclear. CDR3 length equals 14 residues. Between the trimmed V and J ends, which lost 2 bases and 0 bases, there was a span of 7 bases. CDR1 is MNHNS and CDR2 is SASEGT in the germline V gene. CDR3 bases: TGTGCCAGCAGTGAAAATTTGGCTAACTATGGCTACACCTTC. It is translated as CASSENLANYGYTF.

In this sample, this clonotype turned up many times. DNA of the CDR3: TGTGCCAGCAGCACGAGACAGGGGGCGAACACTGAAGCTTTCTTT. It yields the protein CASSTRQGANTEAFF. The chain has TRBV7-2 and TRBJ1-1; TRBD1 agrees at 10 bases. There are 15 residues in the CDR3. Germline CDR1 and CDR2: SGHTA and FQGNSA. Trimming took 5 bases from V and 1 from J; bases not matched to a gene: 4.

This clonotype was seen more than once but under ten times. J is TRBJ1-5 and V is TRBV12-3 or TRBV12-4; a possible D gene is TRBD1 (5 bases). The CDR3 runs 14 residues. V lost 2 bases to trimming and J lost 5 bases, with 10 bases between them. The CDR3 is CASSLRDGDQPQHF. The DNA of the CDR3 is TGTGCCAGCAGTTTAAGGGACGGTGATCAGCCCCAGCATTTT.

The chain employs TRBV25-1 and TRBJ2-1, with 8 positions matching TRBD2. The CDR3 spans 16 residues. The junction had 13 bases not matched to a gene; V was cut back by 6 bases and J by 6 bases. Germline lookup yields CDR1 MGHDK and CDR2 SYGVNS. In DNA form, the CDR3 reads TGTGCCAGCAGGGGGGGAGCGGGAGAGGGGAGCAATGAGCAGTTCTTC. This encodes CASRGGAGEGSNEQFF.

This clonotype was observed a few times. The chain employs TRBV6-2 or TRBV6-3 and TRBJ2-2; 11 bases match TRBD2. The CDR3 is made up of 16 amino acids. J gave up 6 bases and V 6 bases, and 9 bases lay outside the gene matches. The germline V gene encodes CDR1 MNHEY and CDR2 SVGEGT. The chain's CDR3 is CASSPTSGRGPGELFF. CDR3 coding DNA: TGTGCCAGCAGCCCTACTAGCGGGAGAGGCCCCGGGGAGCTGTTTTTT.

The chain employs TRBV24-1 and TRBJ2-7; TRBD2 is a possible D gene (6 bases). Germline CDR1 KGHDR, CDR2 SFDVKD. This CDR3 spans 12 amino acids. V was clipped by 1 base and J by 8 bases, with 8 bases between them. CDR3 region: CATSDFRGKQYF. CDR3 nucleotides: TGTGCCACCAGTGATTTTCGGGGGAAGCAGTACTTC.

The J gene is TRBJ2-1, the V gene TRBV3-1, with 11 bases fitting TRBD2. This CDR3 comprises 15 residues. Germline lookup yields CDR1 LGHDT and CDR2 YNNKEL (reference sequence). V was pared by 6 bases and J by 7 bases, with 8 bases of the junction left unmatched. The CDR3 DNA follows: TGTGCCAGCAGGGGTACTAGCGGGAGCTCTAATGAGCAGTTCTTC. It is translated as CASRGTSGSSNEQFF.

This clonotype turned up a few times. The rearrangement links TRBV25-1 to TRBJ2-5, with 14 bases that match TRBD2. The V gene end was trimmed by 5 bases and the J gene end by 5 bases; junction bases not matched to a gene: 4. The CDR3 has 15 residues. Germline V lookup: CDR1 MGHDK, CDR2 SYGVNS. CDR3 sequence: CASSPRTSGRETQYF. CDR3 coding DNA: TGTGCCAGCAGTCCCCGGACTAGCGGGAGGGAGACCCAGTACTTC.

This chain links TRBV7-2 with TRBJ2-7; 7 bases fit TRBD1. CDR1 and CDR2 from the germline V gene are SGHTA and FQGNSA. This CDR3 region has 15 residues. V dropped 5 bases and J dropped 0; count of bases not matched to a gene: 7. The CDR3 DNA is TGTGCCAGCAGCATAACCGGGACAGACTCCTACGAGCAGTACTTC. Protein sequence: CASSITGTDSYEQYF.

This chain connects TRBV6-2 or TRBV6-3 to TRBJ2-1; D not certain. Germline CDR1 is MNHEY and CDR2 is SVGEGT. This CDR3 is 13 amino acids long. Between the trimmed V and J ends, which lost 2 bases and 7 bases, there was a span of 9 bases. The CDR3 DNA follows: TGTGCCAGCAGTTACAGGCCGACTAATGAGCAGTTCTTC. It codes for CASSYRPTNEQFF.

This clonotype was recorded many times. The chain recombines TRBV10-2 with TRBJ2-1, with TRBD2 matching 10 bases. The germline V gene has CDR1 WSHSY and CDR2 SAAADI. The V gene end was trimmed by 3 bases and the J gene end by 7 bases; junction bases not matched to a gene: 6. This CDR3 has 15 amino acids. The CDR3 sequence is CASSEASGRVNEQFF. For the CDR3, the DNA is TGCGCCAGCAGTGAAGCTAGCGGGAGAGTAAATGAGCAGTTCTTC.

The CDR3 nucleotides are TGTGCCTGTAAAGGGGGCTGGATGGCTGAAGCTTTCTTT. Encoded protein: CACKGGWMAEAFF. The chain combines TRBV30 with TRBJ1-1, with 7 bases identical to TRBD1. The junction had 10 bases not matched to a gene; V was cut back by 6 bases and J by 6 bases. CDR3 length: 13 amino acids. Germline CDR1 is GTSNPN and CDR2 is SVGIG (reference sequence).

There are a few counts of this clonotype. The genes are TRBV11-2 and TRBJ2-6; no clear D. V was cut by 8 bases and J by 5 bases, with 13 bases left in between. Looked up from germline, CDR1 is SGHAT and CDR2 is FQNNGV. The CDR3 loop spans 14 amino acids. The CDR3 loop reads CASRPLPRANVLTF. CDR3 coding DNA: TGTGCCAGCCGCCCTCTCCCGAGGGCCAACGTCCTGACTTTC.

The rearrangement uses TRBV30 and TRBJ1-5; D is unresolved. Germline CDR1 and CDR2: GTSNPN and SVGIG (reference sequence). The CDR3 sequence is 17 residues long. Trimming cost V 1 base and J 0 bases, with 16 bases left between them. The CDR3 here is CAWSDPRKQNSNQPQHF. CDR3 DNA: TGTGCCTGGAGTGATCCCAGAAAACAGAATAGCAATCAGCCCCAGCATTTT.

This clonotype was seen a handful of times. The rearrangement links TRBV20-1 to TRBJ2-1; 8 bases are a match to TRBD2. The CDR3 covers 15 residues. The ends lost 5 bases at V and 5 bases at J; junction bases unmatched: 11. Germline V gene lookup returns CDR1 DFQATT and CDR2 SNEGSKA (reference sequence). The CDR3 sequence: CSAATSAGAHNEQFF. The CDR3 DNA is TGCAGTGCTGCAACTTCAGCGGGAGCCCACAATGAGCAGTTCTTC.

J is TRBJ2-1 and V is TRBV6-2 or TRBV6-3; TRBD2 aligns across 12 bases. CDR3 size: 18 residues. Trimming at V came to 6 bases and at J to 4 bases, leaving 13 bases not matched to a gene. Germline assignment: CDR1 MNHEY and CDR2 SVGEGT. The CDR3 region has the DNA TGTGCCAGCAGCCTGACTAGCGGGAGAGGGAAGGTATACAATGAGCAGTTCTTC. Translated, it gives CASSLTSGRGKVYNEQFF.

This clonotype was observed a few times. This chain joins TRBV7-2 and TRBJ2-1; TRBD2 aligns across 11 bases. CDR3 length: 15 residues. The V segment lost 1 base and the J segment 9 bases; nucleotides outside the gene matches: 5. Germline V gene lookup returns CDR1 SGHTA and CDR2 FQGNSA. For the CDR3, the DNA is TGTGCCAGCAGCTTAGTACTAGCGGGAGCGGGTGAGCAGTTCTTC. Its protein product is CASSLVLAGAGEQFF.

V and J are TRBV7-9 and TRBJ2-1, with TRBD2 identical over 9 bases. In germline, CDR1 is SEHNR, CDR2 FQNEAQ (reference sequence). The CDR3 runs to 15 residues. V lost 6 bases, J lost 3 bases, and 6 bases stayed unmatched. CDR3 bases: TGTGCCAGCAGTCCCCTAGCGGGGTTCTACAATGAGCAGTTCTTC. It yields the protein CASSPLAGFYNEQFF.

The rearrangement links TRBV7-9 to TRBJ2-1; 10 positions match TRBD2. The CDR3 is made up of 19 amino acids. Trimming took 1 base from V and 2 from J; bases not matched to a gene: 11. Per germline, CDR1 SEHNR and CDR2 FQNEAQ (reference sequence). The CDR3 nucleotides read TGTGCCAGCAGCTTAGTCCCCTTTACTAGCGGGAATGCCTACAATGAGCAGTTCTTC. Translating gives CASSLVPFTSGNAYNEQFF. The complete variable domain, with remaining parts taken from reference TRBV7-9 and TRBJ2-1, reads DTGVSQNPRHKITKRGQNVTFRCDPISEHNRLYWYRQTLGQGPEFLTYFQNEAQLEKSRLLSDRFSAERPKGSFSTLEIQRTEQGDSAMYLCASSLVPFTSGNAYNEQFFGPGTRLTVL.

This clonotype occurred many times. The V call is TRBV10-3, the J call TRBJ2-5; D may be TRBD1 (5 bases). The CDR3 length is 15 residues. CDR1 is ENHRY, CDR2 SYGVKD, per germline. Trimming left V 0 bases short and J 4 bases short, with 12 bases between. The CDR3 loop is CAISESITGRETQYF. In DNA form, the CDR3 reads TGTGCCATCAGTGAGTCGATCACAGGCCGAGAGACCCAGTACTTC.

This clonotype was observed a handful of times. The V and J genes are TRBV12-3 or TRBV12-4 and TRBJ2-2; 13 nucleotides match TRBD2. Trimming removed 5 bases from V and 6 bases from J; junction bases left unmatched: 3. The CDR3 extends over 15 amino acids. As DNA, the CDR3 is TGTGCCAGCAGTCCAGGACTAGCGGGGGCCGGGGAGCTGTTTTTT. It specifies CASSPGLAGAGELFF.

The V call is TRBV12-3 or TRBV12-4, the J call TRBJ1-5; 8 bases are shared with TRBD1. The ends lost 6 bases at V and 2 bases at J; junction bases unmatched: 3. The CDR3 is 14 residues long. The CDR3 sequence is CASSGQGGNQPQHF. CDR3 nucleotides: TGTGCCAGCAGCGGACAGGGTGGCAATCAGCCCCAGCATTTT.